The 13 T cell receptor beta chains in this list originate from one sample, sequenced in a study of Tregs in tolerant kidney transplant recipients. Only in-frame clones appear in the TCRdb table, and some are missing; sequencing was by immunoSEQ multiplex PCR. The repertoire includes roughly 80,000 clones, 75% to 95% of them detected once, and more than 1.5% sits in the top ten. The nonmyeloablative bone marrow transplants came from related graft donors, with transient mixed chimerism. This sample comprised CD4+ T cells from blood (PBMCs), obtained 24 months after the transplant. The receptors here all came from a human patient who received a combined kidney and bone marrow transplant. Some of the T cells may derive from the graft donor.

J is TRBJ2-1 and V is TRBV19, with 10 bases fitting TRBD2. This CDR3 has 15 amino acids. Trimming cost V 4 bases and J 7 bases; bases outside gene matches: 7. The V gene's germline CDR1 is LNHDA and CDR2 SQIVND (reference sequence). The CDR3, as DNA: TGTGCCAGTAGTACCGGGACTAGCGTATTGAATGAGCAGTTCTTC. This translates into CASSTGTSVLNEQFF.

With respect to this clone: This sample includes further DNA sequences coding for the same CDR3. This chain uses TRBV27 with TRBJ1-6, with TRBD1 as a possible D gene (6 bases). The CDR3 has 13 residues. The V end lost 5 bases, the J end lost 13 bases, and 15 bases lay between the germline ends. CDR1 MNHEY and CDR2 SMNVEV come from the germline V gene (reference sequence). The CDR3 protein is CASSADRFSPLHF. The DNA of the CDR3 is TGTGCCAGCAGTGCGGACAGATTTTCCCCCCTCCACTTT.

The chain joins TRBV28 to TRBJ1-1; 10 bases match TRBD1. CDR1 MDHEN and CDR2 SYDVKM come from the germline V gene. Trimming took 9 bases from V and 4 from J; bases not matched to a gene: 11. The CDR3 runs to 15 residues. CDR3: CASSPPWDRGTEAFF. The CDR3 bases are TGTGCCAGTAGCCCTCCCTGGGACAGGGGCACTGAAGCTTTCTTT.

The chain carries TRBV9 and TRBJ2-3; perhaps TRBD2 as D (6 bases). Per germline, CDR1 SGDLS and CDR2 YYNGEE. Between the trimmed V and J ends, which lost 2 bases and 2 bases, there was a span of 15 bases. The CDR3 loop spans 16 amino acids. CDR3 in DNA: TGTGCCAGCAGCGTCGGGGACTCCAGAAACACAGATACGCAGTATTTT. Its translation is CASSVGDSRNTDTQYF.

This chain uses TRBV4-3 with TRBJ2-2; the match to TRBD1 covers 7 bases. Germline V lookup: CDR1 LGHNA, CDR2 YSLEER. The CDR3 sequence is 17 residues long. V trimming: 4 bases; J trimming: 5 bases; junction bases outside the gene matches: 13. The CDR3: CASSRYNRGLRTGELFF. The CDR3, as DNA: TGCGCCAGCAGCCGATATAACAGGGGCTTGAGGACCGGGGAGCTGTTTTTT.

The chain couples TRBV30 to TRBJ2-5; D is unclear. Deletions cut 0 bases from V and 2 bases from J, with 7 bases between. From germline, CDR1 is GTSNPN and CDR2 SVGIG (reference sequence). CDR3 length equals 13 residues. CDR3 sequence: CAWSVRLQETQYF. The CDR3 region has the DNA TGTGCCTGGAGTGTCAGATTACAAGAGACCCAGTACTTC.

This clone was seen once. The chain is built from TRBV19 and TRBJ1-4; weak D call: TRBD1 (6 bases). Trimming stripped 7 bases from V and 6 bases from J, with 12 bases between. The CDR3 sequence is 13 residues long. Germline values: CDR1 LNHDA, CDR2 SQIVND (reference sequence). The DNA for the CDR3 is TGTGCCAGTACGGCAGGACAGCATGAAAAACTGTTTTTT. Translated, it gives CASTAGQHEKLFF.

V and J are TRBV7-2 and TRBJ1-2; no firm D call. Germline values: CDR1 SGHTA, CDR2 FQGNSA. The CDR3 has 16 amino acids. The germline V and J ends were trimmed by 1 base and 8 bases, with 20 bases remaining between them. The CDR3, as DNA: TGTGCCAGCAGCTTAGATCACCCAGCCCCCAGCGAAGGCTACACCTTC. Amino acids: CASSLDHPAPSEGYTF.

As for this clone: Distinct nucleotide sequences in the sample also encode this CDR3. The chain joins TRBV25-1 to TRBJ1-6; TRBD1 matches at 8 bases. V was clipped by 4 bases and J by 7 bases; unmatched bases: 0. Germline V lookup: CDR1 MGHDK, CDR2 SYGVNS. The CDR3 has 13 amino acids. DNA of the CDR3: TGTGCCAGCAGTGGGACAGGGAATTCACCCCTCCACTTT. Protein sequence: CASSGTGNSPLHF.

The V gene is TRBV6-6, the J gene TRBJ2-7; D possibly corresponds to TRBD2 (6 bases). Per the germline V gene, CDR1 is MNHNY and CDR2 is SVGAGI (reference sequence). With 7 bases removed from V and 3 bases from J, the gap between germline ends came to 16 bases. The CDR3 spans 14 residues. CDR3 sequence (DNA): TGTGCCAGCACCCAGAGGGCGGGGAGCTACGAGCAGTACTTC. It codes for CASTQRAGSYEQYF.

This clone was recorded once. The rearrangement links TRBV7-3 to TRBJ1-1; TRBD1 agrees at 8 bases. The CDR3 covers 13 residues. CDR1 and CDR2 (germline): SGHTA, FQGTGA. Trimming at V came to 6 bases and at J to 6 bases, leaving 6 bases not matched to a gene. CDR3 sequence reads: CASRQGAGAEAFF. Here the CDR3 DNA reads TGTGCCAGCAGGCAGGGGGCCGGGGCTGAAGCTTTCTTT. The full variable domain, completed using reference TRBV7-3 and TRBJ1-1, is GAGVSQTPSNKVTEKGKYVELRCDPISGHTALYWYRQSLGQGPEFLIYFQGTGAADDSGLPNDRFFAVRPEGSVSTLKIQRTERGDSAVYLCASRQGAGAEAFFGQGTRLTVV.

This clone has only one observation. The chain recombines TRBV10-2 with TRBJ2-2; D may be TRBD1 (6 bases). The V and J ends lost 4 bases and 7 bases respectively, with 10 bases between them. CDR1 and CDR2 (germline): WSHSY, SAAADI. This CDR3 has 13 amino acids. The DNA for the CDR3 is TGCGCCAGCAGTGTACAGGGTTTCGGGGAGCTGTTTTTT. Protein sequence: CASSVQGFGELFF.

Concerning this clone itself: The sample has other DNA sequences that encode this CDR3 too. The rearrangement uses TRBV5-1 and TRBJ2-3; weak D call: TRBD2 (5 bases). Germline V lookup: CDR1 SGHRS, CDR2 YFSETQ. The CDR3 totals 13 residues. V lost 2 bases and J lost 5, with 9 bases in between. CDR3 sequence: CASSFNRGDTQYF. The CDR3 bases are TGCGCCAGCAGCTTCAACCGGGGAGATACGCAGTATTTT.